The 30 T cell receptor beta chains in this list originate from one sample, sequenced in a study of T cells after posttransplantation cyclophosphamide. Only in-frame clones appear in the TCRdb table, and some are missing; sequencing was by immunoSEQ multiplex PCR. The data contain about 47,000 clones, roughly 92% of them seen just once; the ten biggest clones take up around 3%. Sequencing was done on a sample of PBMCs. These receptors were obtained from a woman aged 50 to 65 in good health and a related stem cell transplant donor.

This chain links TRBV9 with TRBJ1-2; D is undetermined. CDR3 size: 13 residues. CDR1 and CDR2 (germline): SGDLS, YYNGEE. The V end lost 0 bases, the J end lost 2 bases, and 5 bases lay between the germline ends. The CDR3 sequence is CASSVAVNYGYTF. The CDR3 DNA follows: TGTGCCAGCAGCGTAGCGGTAAACTATGGCTACACCTTC.

This chain connects TRBV7-8 to TRBJ1-5, with no clear D. The CDR3 covers 13 residues. V was cut by 2 bases and J by 2 bases, with 4 bases left in between. Per germline, CDR1 SGHVS and CDR2 FQNEAQ. The CDR3 loop is CASSLQGNQPQHF. The CDR3 DNA reads as TGTGCCAGCAGCTTACAGGGCAATCAGCCCCAGCATTTT.

This chain joins TRBV27 and TRBJ2-1; 11 positions match TRBD2. From germline, CDR1 is MNHEY and CDR2 SMNVEV (reference sequence). The CDR3 spans 16 residues. V gave up 6 bases and J gave up 9 bases; unmatched junction bases: 13. Written as DNA, the CDR3 is TGTGCCAGCAGGCTCACTAGCGGGGGCAATTTGGTTGAGCAGTTCTTC. Translation gives CASRLTSGGNLVEQFF.

This chain uses TRBV18 with TRBJ1-4, with 7 bases aligning to TRBD1. Germline CDR1 reads KGHSH; CDR2 reads LQKENI. This CDR3 has 14 residues. Trimming at V came to 3 bases and at J to 4 bases, leaving 2 bases not matched to a gene. CDR3 nucleotide sequence: TGTGCCAGCTCACCGCAGGGGGTTAATGAAAAACTGTTTTTT. It codes for CASSPQGVNEKLFF.

This rearrangement joins TRBV18 to TRBJ2-5, with TRBD1 matching 10 bases. V was pared by 1 base and J by 5 bases, with 13 bases of the junction left unmatched. The CDR3 is made up of 18 amino acids. Germline V gene data show CDR1 as KGHSH and CDR2 as LQKENI. In DNA, the CDR3 is TGTGCCAGCTCACCACTCGACAGTGGACAGGGGGTCGACGAGACCCAGTACTTC. Its translation: CASSPLDSGQGVDETQYF.

V gene TRBV14 combines with J gene TRBJ2-7; D call uncertain. Per germline, CDR1 SGHDN and CDR2 FVKESK. The V and J ends lost 4 bases and 6 bases respectively, with 13 bases between them. The length of the CDR3 is 13 residues. The CDR3 bases are TGTGCCAGCAGCCGAGGCCGGTCCGGCGAGCAGTACTTC. Its translation: CASSRGRSGEQYF.

V and J are TRBV2 and TRBJ2-1, with TRBD2 matching over 11 bases. Germline V lookup: CDR1 SNHLY, CDR2 FYNNEI. This CDR3 is built from 15 residues. J lost 5 bases, V lost 6 bases, and 6 bases had no gene match. CDR3 sequence (DNA): TGTGCCAGCAGCCTTACTAGCGGGGGAGACAATGAGCAGTTCTTC. This gives the protein CASSLTSGGDNEQFF.

V gene TRBV6-4 combines with J gene TRBJ1-5; 7 bases match TRBD1. The germline V gene encodes CDR1 MRHNA and CDR2 SNTAGT. Losses at the gene ends were 2 bases for V and 4 bases for J; bases not matched to a gene: 2. The CDR3 runs 14 residues. The CDR3 sequence: CASSDGTENQPQHF. DNA of the CDR3: TGTGCCAGCAGTGACGGGACAGAAAATCAGCCCCAGCATTTT.

In this sample, this clone is medium-sized. V is TRBV5-6 and J is TRBJ2-3; no firm D call. Trimming shortened V by 3 bases and J by 6 bases, and 8 bases separated the two germline ends. The V gene's germline CDR1 is SGHDT and CDR2 YYEEEE. The CDR3 is made up of 12 amino acids. The CDR3 loop reads CASSSLSDTQYF. The CDR3 DNA is TGTGCCAGCAGCTCCCTTTCCGATACGCAGTATTTT.

The chain has TRBV27 and TRBJ2-2; perhaps TRBD1 as D (5 bases). The CDR3 is 14 amino acids. Germline values: CDR1 MNHEY, CDR2 SMNVEV (reference sequence). Trimming left V 3 bases short and J 5 bases short, with 10 bases between. CDR3 loop: CASSFRDPTGELFF. CDR3 sequence (DNA): TGTGCCAGCAGTTTCAGGGATCCGACCGGGGAGCTGTTTTTT.

J is TRBJ1-2 and V is TRBV28, with D possibly matching TRBD1 (5 bases). The germline gives CDR1 MDHEN, CDR2 SYDVKM. The CDR3 extends over 13 amino acids. V was shortened by 7 bases and J by 0 bases, with 9 bases between the two germline ends. The CDR3 coding sequence is TGTGCCAGCAATACAGGTTCTAACTATGGCTACACCTTC. Encoded protein: CASNTGSNYGYTF.

V is TRBV6-1 and J is TRBJ1-1; D may be TRBD1 (6 bases). There are 14 residues in the CDR3. Germline CDR1 is MNHNS and CDR2 is SASEGT. With 6 bases removed from V and 0 bases from J, the gap between germline ends came to 11 bases. The CDR3 DNA sequence: TGTGCCAGCAGGAGGACAGATCTGAACACTGAAGCTTTCTTT. This translates into CASRRTDLNTEAFF.

The chain is built from TRBV9 and TRBJ2-3; 16 bases match TRBD2. This CDR3 region has 17 residues. The germline V gene has CDR1 SGDLS and CDR2 YYNGEE. J was trimmed by 8 bases and V by 3 bases; bases with no gene match: 9. The CDR3, as DNA: TGTGCCAGCAGCGCTCTGGGACTAGCGGGAGGGGGGAGTACGCAGTATTTT. This codes for CASSALGLAGGGSTQYF.

The genes are TRBV5-1 and TRBJ1-6; D might be TRBD1 (6 bases). V gave up 0 bases and J gave up 8 bases, with 12 bases separating them. The CDR3 contains 15 residues. Germline assignment: CDR1 SGHRS and CDR2 YFSETQ. The CDR3 DNA reads as TGCGCCAGCAGCTTGGCTTCAGCAGGGGATTCACCCCTCCACTTT. Protein product: CASSLASAGDSPLHF.

The chain employs TRBV27 and TRBJ2-3, with 9 bases fitting TRBD1. Germline CDR1 is MNHEY and CDR2 is SMNVEV (reference sequence). With 4 bases clipped from V and 2 bases from J, the junction kept 7 bases outside the gene matches. This CDR3 has 16 residues. CDR3 coding DNA: TGTGCCAGCAGTTCCACGACAGGGGGGAACACAGATACGCAGTATTTT. Protein: CASSSTTGGNTDTQYF.

This chain links TRBV4-2 with TRBJ1-5; a possible D gene is TRBD1 (6 bases). This CDR3 is built from 17 residues. Between the trimmed V and J ends, which lost 1 base and 2 bases, there was a span of 15 bases. CDR1 and CDR2 from the germline V gene are LGHNA and YNFKEQ. The CDR3 region is CASSQVQGLSGNQPQHF. CDR3 DNA sequence: TGTGCCAGCAGCCAAGTACAGGGATTATCCGGCAATCAGCCCCAGCATTTT.

This chain joins TRBV19 and TRBJ1-1, with 9 positions matching TRBD1. Per germline, CDR1 LNHDA and CDR2 SQIVND (reference sequence). The CDR3 is 16 residues long. The J segment lost 5 bases and the V segment lost 5 bases, leaving 12 bases of the junction unmatched. The CDR3 region is CASSPRTGVVLTEAFF. DNA of the CDR3: TGTGCCAGTAGTCCACGGACAGGGGTGGTGTTGACTGAAGCTTTCTTT.

V gene TRBV19 combines with J gene TRBJ1-2; 7 positions match TRBD1. The CDR3 consists of 15 residues. Germline CDR1 LNHDA, CDR2 SQIVND (reference sequence). Losses at the gene ends were 5 bases for V and 5 bases for J; bases not matched to a gene: 11. The CDR3 bases are TGTGCCAGTAGTTTTGATAGGACAGGATGGTATGGCTACACCTTC. Encoded protein: CASSFDRTGWYGYTF.

This chain links TRBV5-1 with TRBJ2-1; 11 nucleotides agree with TRBD2. In germline, CDR1 is SGHRS, CDR2 YFSETQ. The CDR3 runs to 15 residues. V shed 2 bases, J shed 2 bases, and the junction held 0 bases outside the gene matches. CDR3 in amino acids: CASSLLAGAYNEQFF. CDR3 nucleotide sequence: TGCGCCAGCAGCTTACTAGCGGGGGCCTACAATGAGCAGTTCTTC.

V gene TRBV5-5 combines with J gene TRBJ1-6; TRBD1 agrees at 11 bases. Germline V CDR1 and CDR2: SGHKS, YYEKEE (reference sequence). The CDR3 is made up of 19 amino acids. After removal of 1 base from V and 7 bases from J, the junction contained 13 bases not matched to a gene. Written as DNA, the CDR3 is TGTGCCAGCAGCTTGTATCCGCTCGGGACAGGGGGTCAAAATTCACCCCTCCACTTT. As protein: CASSLYPLGTGGQNSPLHF.

The chain has TRBV6-5 and TRBJ2-3; D is perhaps TRBD1 (5 bases). Germline V CDR1 and CDR2: MNHEY, SVGAGI. Trimming removed 6 bases at V and 6 bases at J, with 16 bases between. The CDR3 runs to 14 residues. The CDR3 DNA follows: TGTGCCAGCAGGCCGGACATGGTAATGGATACGCAGTATTTT. Translating it yields CASRPDMVMDTQYF.

The rearrangement links TRBV30 to TRBJ1-1, with D possibly being TRBD1 (5 bases). Germline loops: CDR1 GTSNPN, CDR2 SVGIG (reference sequence). V lost 1 base and J lost 1, with 10 bases in between. The CDR3 loop spans 14 amino acids. CDR3 sequence reads: CAWSAPGGNTEAFF. The CDR3 DNA reads TGTGCCTGGAGTGCCCCCGGGGGGAACACTGAAGCTTTCTTT.

The CDR3 DNA sequence: TGTGCCAGCAGCTTAGTCCCGGGACAGGGTTTGGGAGATACGCAGTATTTT. As protein: CASSLVPGQGLGDTQYF. The chain uses TRBV11-2 and TRBJ2-3; TRBD1 matches 9 bases. The junction had 10 bases not matched to a gene; V was cut back by 1 base and J by 5 bases. Germline values: CDR1 SGHAT, CDR2 FQNNGV. CDR3 length: 17 residues.

This clone was recorded once. The chain uses TRBV11-2 and TRBJ2-5, with D perhaps TRBD2 (5 bases). CDR1 and CDR2 (germline): SGHAT, FQNNGV. This CDR3 is built from 14 residues. Trimming stripped 0 bases from V and 9 bases from J, with 14 bases between. CDR3 nucleotide sequence: TGTGCCAGCAGCTTAGATCAAAGGTCCGGGGCCCAGTACTTC. This codes for CASSLDQRSGAQYF.

J is TRBJ1-2 and V is TRBV5-4, with no clear D. V shed 4 bases and J shed 8 bases, with 21 bases lying between them. From germline, CDR1 is SGHNT and CDR2 YYREEE (reference sequence). This CDR3 region has 15 residues. Here the CDR3 DNA reads TGTGCCAGCAGCCCTCCGACCTCCAGGCAGGAAGGCTACACCTTC. This codes for CASSPPTSRQEGYTF.

The chain employs TRBV19 and TRBJ2-7; 7 bases line up with TRBD1. The CDR3 runs 15 residues. Germline V lookup: CDR1 LNHDA, CDR2 SQIVND (reference sequence). J gave up 4 bases and V 5 bases, and 11 bases lay outside the gene matches. The CDR3: CASSGAGGDIYEQYF. The CDR3 DNA reads TGTGCCAGTAGTGGGGCAGGGGGAGATATATACGAGCAGTACTTC.

The chain joins TRBV4-1 to TRBJ2-4, with D perhaps matching TRBD1 (5 bases). This CDR3 region has 20 residues. Trimming took 0 bases from V and 8 from J, leaving 29 bases between them. CDR1 is MGHRA and CDR2 is YSYEKL in the germline V gene. This CDR3 is CASSQEDGSRTTNPRDIQYF. In nucleotides, the CDR3 is TGCGCCAGCAGCCAAGAGGACGGCTCAAGGACAACCAACCCCCGGGACATTCAGTACTTC.

On this clone itself: Other DNA variants within this sample encode the same CDR3. The chain links TRBV28 to TRBJ1-6, with D unresolved. Germline V gene lookup returns CDR1 MDHEN and CDR2 SYDVKM. The CDR3 is 14 residues long. The V end was cut by 9 bases, the J end by 13 bases, with 22 bases between. The DNA of the CDR3 is TGTGCCAGTGATCCGGGAGGCCCCATTTCCCCCCTCCACTTT. Protein: CASDPGGPISPLHF.

By sample fraction, this clone is medium-sized (0.01 to 0.1%). The rearrangement links TRBV5-4 to TRBJ2-1; the match to TRBD2 covers 9 bases. Losses at the gene ends were 7 bases for V and 2 bases for J; bases not matched to a gene: 7. This CDR3 comprises 15 residues. Germline V gives CDR1 SGHNT, CDR2 YYREEE (reference sequence). This CDR3 reads CASGLGGRAYNEQFF. As DNA, the CDR3 is TGTGCCAGCGGGTTGGGCGGGAGGGCCTACAATGAGCAGTTCTTC.

The chain couples TRBV16 to TRBJ2-7, with D hard to call. Germline assignment: CDR1 KGHSY and CDR2 FQNENV. V was pared by 0 bases and J by 0 bases, with 12 bases between. The length of the CDR3 is 16 residues. The CDR3 nucleotides read TGTGCCAGCAGCCAATCCCTTTTGACACGCTCCTACGAGCAGTACTTC. Translated, it gives CASSQSLLTRSYEQYF.